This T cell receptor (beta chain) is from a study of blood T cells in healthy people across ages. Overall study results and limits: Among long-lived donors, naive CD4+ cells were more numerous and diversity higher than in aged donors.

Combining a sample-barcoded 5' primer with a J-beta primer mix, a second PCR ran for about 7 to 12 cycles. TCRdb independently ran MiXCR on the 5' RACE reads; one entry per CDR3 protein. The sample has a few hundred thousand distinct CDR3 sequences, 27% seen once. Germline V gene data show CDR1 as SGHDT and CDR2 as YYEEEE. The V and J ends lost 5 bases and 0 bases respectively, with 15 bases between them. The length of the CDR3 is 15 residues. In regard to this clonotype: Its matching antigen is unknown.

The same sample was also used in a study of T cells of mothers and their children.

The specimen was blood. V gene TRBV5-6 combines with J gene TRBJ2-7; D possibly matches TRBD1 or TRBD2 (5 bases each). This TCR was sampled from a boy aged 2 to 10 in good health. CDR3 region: CASRTSDGASYEQYF. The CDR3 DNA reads TGTGCCAGCAGGACCTCGGACGGGGCCTCCTACGAGCAGTACTTC.